This TCR beta chain was captured in a study of T cell responses to AZD1222 COVID-19 vaccine. Overall study results and limits: Vaccination with two AZD1222 doses was followed by a rise in Spike-specific TCR breadth and depth.

Produced via immunoSEQ multiplex PCR; TCRdb's table is partial and in-frame only. The sample has around 20,000 clones; almost 85% are singletons. This CDR3 spans 14 amino acids. V was cut by 4 bases and J by 8 bases, with 14 bases left in between. Germline assignment: CDR1 MNHEY and CDR2 SVGEGT. Notes on this clone: Antigen specificity is unknown.

The starting material was peripheral blood, obtained 28 days after the second AZD1222 dose. This clonotype was obtained from an adult who received the AZD1222 COVID-19 vaccine. The gene calls are TRBV6-2 or TRBV6-3 and TRBJ2-2; no clear D gene. CDR3 coding DNA: TGTGCCAGCAGTTCCCCTAGTCTGGCTGGGGAGCTGTTTTTT. It translates to CASSSPSLAGELFF.